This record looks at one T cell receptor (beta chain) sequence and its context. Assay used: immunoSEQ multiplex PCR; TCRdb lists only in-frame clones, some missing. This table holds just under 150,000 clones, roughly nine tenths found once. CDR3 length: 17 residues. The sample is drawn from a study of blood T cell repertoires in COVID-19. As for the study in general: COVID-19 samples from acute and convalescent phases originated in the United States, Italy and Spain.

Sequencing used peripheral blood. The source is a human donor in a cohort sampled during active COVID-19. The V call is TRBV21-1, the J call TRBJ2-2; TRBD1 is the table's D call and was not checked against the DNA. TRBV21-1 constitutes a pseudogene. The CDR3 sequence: CASSKDEGAPKTGELFF. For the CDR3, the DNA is TGTGCCAGCAGCAAAGACGAGGGGGCCCCTAAAACCGGGGAGCTGTTTTTT.